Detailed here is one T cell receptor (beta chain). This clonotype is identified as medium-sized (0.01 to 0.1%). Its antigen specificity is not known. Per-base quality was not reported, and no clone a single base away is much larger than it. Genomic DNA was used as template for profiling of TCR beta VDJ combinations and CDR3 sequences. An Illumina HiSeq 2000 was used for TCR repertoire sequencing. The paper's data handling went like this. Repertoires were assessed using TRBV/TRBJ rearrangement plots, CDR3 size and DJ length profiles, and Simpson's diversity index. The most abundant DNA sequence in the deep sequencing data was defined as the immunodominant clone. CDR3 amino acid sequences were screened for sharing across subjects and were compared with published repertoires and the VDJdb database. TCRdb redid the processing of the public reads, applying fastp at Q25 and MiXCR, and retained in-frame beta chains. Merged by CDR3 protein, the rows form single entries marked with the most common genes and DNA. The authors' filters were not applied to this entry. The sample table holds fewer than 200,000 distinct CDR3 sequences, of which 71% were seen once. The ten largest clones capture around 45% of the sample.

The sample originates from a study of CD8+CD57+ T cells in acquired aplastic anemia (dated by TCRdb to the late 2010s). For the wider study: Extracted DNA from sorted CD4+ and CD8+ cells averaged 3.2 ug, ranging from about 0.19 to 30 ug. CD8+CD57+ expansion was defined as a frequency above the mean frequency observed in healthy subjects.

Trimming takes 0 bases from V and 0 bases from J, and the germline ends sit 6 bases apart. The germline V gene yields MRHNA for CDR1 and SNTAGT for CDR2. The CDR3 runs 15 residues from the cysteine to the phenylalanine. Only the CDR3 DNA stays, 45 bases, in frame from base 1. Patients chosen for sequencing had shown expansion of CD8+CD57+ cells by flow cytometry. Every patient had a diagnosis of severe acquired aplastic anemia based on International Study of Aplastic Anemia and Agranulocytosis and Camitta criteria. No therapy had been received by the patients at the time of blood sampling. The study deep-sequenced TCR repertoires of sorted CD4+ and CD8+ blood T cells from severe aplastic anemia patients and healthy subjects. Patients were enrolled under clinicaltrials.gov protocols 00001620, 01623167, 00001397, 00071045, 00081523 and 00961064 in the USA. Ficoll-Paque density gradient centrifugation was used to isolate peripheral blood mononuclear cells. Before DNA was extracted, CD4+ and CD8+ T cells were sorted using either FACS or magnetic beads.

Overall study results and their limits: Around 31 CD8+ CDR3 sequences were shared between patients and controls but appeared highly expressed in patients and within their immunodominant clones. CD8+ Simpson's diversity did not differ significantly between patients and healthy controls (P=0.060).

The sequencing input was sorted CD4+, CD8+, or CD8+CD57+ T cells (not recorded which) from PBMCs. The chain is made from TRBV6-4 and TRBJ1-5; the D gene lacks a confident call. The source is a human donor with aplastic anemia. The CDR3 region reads CASSDSGDSNQPQHF. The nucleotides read TGTGCCAGCAGTGACTCCGGTGATAGCAATCAGCCCCAGCATTTT.